The T cell receptor beta chain under discussion was sequenced for a study of graft-versus-host responses after intestinal transplantation. Study as a whole: All recipients were transplanted with multivisceral, liver-intestinal, or isolated intestinal grafts. Every recipient had anti-thymocyte globulin induction and roughly 3 years of tacrolimus plus steroids. Points from the study as a whole: The study found high graft-versus-host to host-versus-graft clonal ratios in allografts of patients with graft-donor T cell macrochimerism.

This table comes from immunoSEQ multiplex PCR, and its TCRdb copy is limited to in-frame clones, with some not included. The sample lists fewer than 150,000 clones, more than 90% occurring once. V was pared by 1 base and J by 6 bases, with 18 bases between. Germline-derived CDR1 and CDR2 are LGHNA and YNFKEQ. The CDR3 contains 16 residues. Comments on this clone: Its specificity is unknown.

This specimen was unstimulated CD4+ T cells sorted from spleen or lymph node cells, taken before intestinal transplant. This rearrangement joins TRBV4-2 to TRBJ1-2, with unresolved D. This TCR was sampled from a human donor who received an intestinal transplant. The CDR3 sequence is CASSQVSSQSFNGYTF. The CDR3 DNA follows: TGTGCCAGCAGCCAAGTTAGTTCTCAGTCTTTCAATGGCTACACCTTC.